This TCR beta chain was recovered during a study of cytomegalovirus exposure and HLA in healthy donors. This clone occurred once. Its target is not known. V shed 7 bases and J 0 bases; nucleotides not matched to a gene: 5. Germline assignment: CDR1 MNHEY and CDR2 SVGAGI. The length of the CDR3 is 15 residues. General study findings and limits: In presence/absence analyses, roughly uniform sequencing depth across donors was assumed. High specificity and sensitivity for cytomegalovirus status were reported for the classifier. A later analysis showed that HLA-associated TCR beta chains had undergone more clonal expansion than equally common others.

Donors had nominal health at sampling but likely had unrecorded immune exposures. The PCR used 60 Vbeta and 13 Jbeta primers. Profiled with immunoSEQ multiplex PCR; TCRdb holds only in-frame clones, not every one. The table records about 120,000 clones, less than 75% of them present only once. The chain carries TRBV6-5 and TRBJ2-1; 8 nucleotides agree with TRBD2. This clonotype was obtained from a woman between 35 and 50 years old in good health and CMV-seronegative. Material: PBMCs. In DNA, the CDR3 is TGTGCCAGCACCTTAGCGGGAAGCTCCTACAATGAGCAGTTCTTC. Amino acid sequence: CASTLAGSSYNEQFF.